The source of this T cell receptor (beta chain) is a study of T cell responses to AZD1222 COVID-19 vaccine. The study, taken as a whole, reports: Variant regions that are unmutated are reportedly the target of nearly half of spike-specific TCRs. Distributed over spike, vaccine-associated CD4 TCRs predominated at 160-218 and 743-854. Among those given AZD1222, only five or six were seropositive at baseline. White British donors predominated, females outnumbered males, and clonal diversity was possibly underestimated.

With regard to this clone: Its antigen is undetermined.

The germline CDR1 and CDR2 sequences are SGHTA and FQGNSA. The CDR3 totals 16 residues. Losses at the gene ends were 4 bases for V and 8 bases for J; bases not matched to a gene: 13. Measured with immunoSEQ multiplex PCR; TCRdb has only the in-frame clones, and not every one. The sample carries 110,000 to 150,000 clones, about 94% recorded once. This receptor was obtained from an adult in good health. Sequences were derived from peripheral blood, sampled on day 0 of AZD1222 vaccination. The rearrangement uses TRBV7-2 and TRBJ1-4; the match to TRBD1 covers 7 bases. CDR3 sequence (DNA): TGTGCCAGCAGCTGGAAAACAGGGGCGGTCGGGGAAAAACTGTTTTTT. Protein product: CASSWKTGAVGEKLFF. Looking up the rest from reference TRBV7-2 and TRBJ1-4 gives the full variable domain: GAGVSQSPSNKVTEKGKDVELRCDPISGHTALYWYRQSLGQGLEFLIYFQGNSAPDKSGLPSDRFSAERTGGSVSTLTIQRTQQEDSAVYLCASSWKTGAVGEKLFFGSGTQLSVL.